The 29 T cell receptor beta chains below were found in one sample sequenced in a study of tumor-infiltrating lymphocytes in oesophageal squamous cell carcinoma. TCRdb independently ran MiXCR on the PCR reads; one entry per CDR3 protein. The data hold approximately 15,000 distinct CDR3 sequences, with about 53% observed a single time. The specimen sequenced was esophageal tumor tissue. The receptors come from a male donor with esophageal squamous cell carcinoma.

The chain recombines TRBV7-8 with TRBJ2-2, with D perhaps matching TRBD1 (6 bases). The length of the CDR3 is 15 residues. Germline CDR1 reads SGHVS; CDR2 reads FQNEAQ. Trimming took off 2 bases at V and 6 bases at J, with 13 bases between the two ends. The CDR3 sequence is CASSLQGQSAGELFF. The CDR3 DNA sequence: TGTGCCAGCAGCTTACAGGGGCAGTCGGCCGGGGAGCTGTTTTTT.

The rearrangement links TRBV7-6 to TRBJ2-5, with a weak D call TRBD2 (6 bases). Between the trimmed V and J ends, which lost 5 bases and 13 bases, there was a span of 26 bases. The CDR3 is made up of 15 amino acids. CDR1 and CDR2 from the germline V gene are SGHVS and FNYEAQ. The CDR3 DNA sequence: TGTGCCAGCAGCCCTCGGGGGTCCTTCACCGGGGAGCTGTACTTC. Its translation is CASSPRGSFTGELYF.

In the case of this clonotype: A read error may produce the germline difference seen at one junction end. The CDR3 region has the DNA TGTGCCAGCAGCTACAGGGTTCGGGGGTCACCCCTCCACTTC. It yields the protein CASSYRVRGSPLHF. The chain joins TRBV7-6 to TRBJ2-5; D assignment may be TRBD1 or TRBD2 (6 bases each). Germline V CDR1 and CDR2: SGHVS, FNYEAQ. There are 14 residues in the CDR3.

This clonotype was seen just once. The gene calls are TRBV10-3 and TRBJ2-7, with D perhaps matching TRBD2 (7 bases). The J call may be in error: the DNA end matches TRBJ2-5 better. The length of the CDR3 is 12 residues. Germline loops: CDR1 ENHRY, CDR2 SYGVKD. The CDR3 loop is CATGEGRETQYF. The CDR3 bases are TGTGCCACAGGGGAGGGCAGGGAGACCCAGTACTTC.

This clonotype was counted many times. The chain has TRBV28 and TRBJ1-2; TRBD1 matches at 10 bases. This CDR3 spans 17 amino acids. Trimming took 4 bases from V and 3 from J; bases not matched to a gene: 11. Germline CDR1 MDHEN, CDR2 SYDVKM. CDR3 coding DNA: TGTGCCAGCAGTTCTAAGACAGGGGGCGCTTCCGACTATGGCTACACCTTC. Amino acids: CASSSKTGGASDYGYTF.

The J gene is TRBJ2-1, the V gene TRBV10-3; 11 bases match TRBD2. The tail of the sequence fits TRBJ2-7 better, so the J call may be wrong. The CDR3 has 15 amino acids. CDR1 is ENHRY, CDR2 SYGVKD, per germline. The CDR3 DNA reads as TGTGCCATCAGAGAGGGACTAGCGGAGTCCTACGAGCAGTACTTC. It encodes CAIREGLAESYEQYF.

The chain combines TRBV7-8 with TRBJ2-3, with 7 positions matching TRBD1. The J call may be incorrect, as the DNA end agrees better with TRBJ2-7. There are 14 residues in the CDR3. Germline V gives CDR1 SGHVS, CDR2 FQNEAQ. In nucleotides, the CDR3 is TGTGCCAGCAGCCCAAGACAGGGAAACTACGAGCAGTACTTC. It specifies CASSPRQGNYEQYF.

The J gene is TRBJ2-4, the V gene TRBV12-3 or TRBV12-4; D perhaps matches TRBD1 (5 bases). The end of the DNA aligns better with TRBJ2-7, so the J call may be wrong. CDR3 size: 12 residues. The CDR3 region has the DNA TGTGCCAGCAGTTTTCAGGGCCACGAGCAGTACTTC. Its protein is CASSFQGHEQYF.

The rearrangement joins TRBV7-8 to TRBJ1-4; D unclear. The CDR3 runs 15 residues. The germline V gene has CDR1 SGHVS and CDR2 FQNEAQ. Between the trimmed V and J ends, which lost 5 bases and 0 bases, there was a span of 10 bases. CDR3 in amino acids: CASSRTDTTNEKLFF. CDR3 coding DNA: TGTGCCAGCAGCCGGACTGATACAACTAATGAAAAACTGTTTTTT. The entire variable domain, with the rest obtained from reference TRBV7-8 and TRBJ1-4, is as follows: GAGVSQSPRYKVAKRGQDVALRCDPISGHVSLFWYQQALGQGPEFLTYFQNEAQLDKSGLPSDRFFAERPEGSVSTLKIQRTQQEDSAVYLCASSRTDTTNEKLFFGSGTQLSVL.

This sequence joins TRBV7-6 and TRBJ1-2; D possibly corresponds to TRBD1 (5 bases). V was trimmed by 5 bases and J by 2 bases, leaving 6 bases between them. Germline V gives CDR1 SGHVS, CDR2 FNYEAQ. This CDR3 is 12 amino acids long. The CDR3 coding sequence is TGTGCCAGCAGCCGGGACAACTATGGCTACACCTTC. Its translation is CASSRDNYGYTF.

This clonotype is categorized as medium-sized. J is TRBJ2-1 and V is TRBV6-1, with a tentative D call TRBD2 (7 bases). CDR1 MNHNS and CDR2 SASEGT come from the germline V gene. The V end was cut by 5 bases, the J end by 6 bases, with 17 bases between. The CDR3 is 15 residues long. Here the CDR3 reads CASSWGGHNPNEQFF. The CDR3, as DNA: TGTGCCAGCAGTTGGGGGGGGCATAACCCCAATGAGCAGTTCTTC.

By its share, this clonotype is medium-sized. V and J are TRBV7-2 and TRBJ1-2, with no clear D. Germline lookup yields CDR1 SGHTA and CDR2 FQGNSA. This CDR3 comprises 14 residues. The V and J ends lost 1 base and 2 bases respectively, with 8 bases between them. CDR3 sequence reads: CASSLVWTNYGYTF. The CDR3 DNA follows: TGTGCCAGCAGCTTAGTTTGGACGAACTATGGCTACACCTTC.

This clonotype was counted a few times. A much larger clone is a single base away; this may be a read error. The rearrangement uses TRBV7-8 and TRBJ2-1; D may be TRBD1 or TRBD2 (5 bases each). The J call may be incorrect, as the DNA end agrees better with TRBJ2-7. Germline V gene sequence: CDR1 SGHVS, CDR2 FQNEAQ. This CDR3 comprises 16 residues. CDR3 amino acids: CASSRDGQSSYNEQYF. In nucleotides, the CDR3 is TGTGCCAGCAGCCGGGACGGTCAGAGCTCCTACAATGAGCAGTACTTC.

This clonotype was seen only once. V gene TRBV5-5 combines with J gene TRBJ2-4; D may match TRBD1 or TRBD2 (5 bases each). The CDR3 runs to 15 residues. Germline values: CDR1 SGHKS, CDR2 YYEKEE (reference sequence). The V and J ends lost 4 bases and 13 bases respectively, with 24 bases between them. The CDR3 loop is CASSPSGRLVDEQYF. The CDR3 nucleotides read TGTGCCAGCAGCCCATCGGGACGACTGGTCGATGAGCAGTACTTC. Full variable domain (remainder filled in from reference TRBV5-5 and TRBJ2-4): DAGVTQSPTHLIKTRGQQVTLRCSPISGHKSVSWYQQVLGQGPQFIFQYYEKEERGRGNFPDRFSARQFPNYSSELNVNALLLGDSALYLCASSPSGRLVDEQYFGAGTRLSVL.

This clonotype was detected only a few times. The genes are TRBV7-2 and TRBJ2-1, with 8 bases matching TRBD2. The CDR3 runs to 18 residues. Germline assignment: CDR1 SGHTA and CDR2 FQGNSA. Trimming cost V 2 bases and J 6 bases; bases outside gene matches: 15. As DNA, the CDR3 is TGTGCCAGCAGCTTAAATCCCATTTTTACGGGAGGGCCCAATGAGCAGTTCTTC. It codes for CASSLNPIFTGGPNEQFF.

The V call is TRBV7-4, the J call TRBJ1-1, with D possibly TRBD1 on 6 matching bases. The CDR3 is 13 residues long. V shed 1 base and J shed 10 bases, with 13 bases lying between them. Germline lookup yields CDR1 SGHVT and CDR2 SQSDAQ. The CDR3 DNA follows: TGTGCCAGCAGCTTAGGGGGGGGGACAAGAGCTTTCTTT. This sequence encodes CASSLGGGTRAFF.

By share of the sample, this clonotype is medium-sized. The chain has TRBV10-3 and TRBJ2-1, with 7 bases that match TRBD2. This CDR3 has 15 amino acids. J lost 9 bases, V lost 3 bases, and 11 bases had no gene match. CDR1 ENHRY and CDR2 SYGVKD come from the germline V gene. The CDR3: CAISDTGTTIREQFF. CDR3 bases: TGTGCCATCAGTGATACCGGGACTACTATACGTGAGCAGTTCTTC.

CDR3 in DNA: TGCGCCAGCAGCCGAGGGACGGGAGGGCCTCAAGAGCAGTACTTC. It yields the protein CASSRGTGGPQEQYF. V usage is TRBV5-1 and J usage is TRBJ2-5; 8 nucleotides agree with TRBD2. The CDR3 extends over 15 amino acids. Trimming at V came to 4 bases and at J to 11 bases, leaving 16 bases not matched to a gene. Germline assignment: CDR1 SGHRS and CDR2 YFSETQ.

This clonotype turned up a few times. The rearrangement uses TRBV11-2 and TRBJ2-4, with TRBD2 matching 7 bases. TRBJ2-7 explains the end of the DNA better; the J call may be wrong. The CDR3 spans 13 residues. Germline V gene lookup returns CDR1 SGHAT and CDR2 FQNNGV. As DNA, the CDR3 is TGTGCCAGCAGCTCAAGGGCGGGGGTCGAGCAGTACTTC. Residues: CASSSRAGVEQYF.

As to this clonotype: One base away lies a much larger clone, so this may be a sequencing read error. This sequence joins TRBV24-1 and TRBJ2-5; D possibly matches TRBD1 or TRBD2 (5 bases each). Germline V gene sequence: CDR1 KGHDR, CDR2 SFDVKD. V gave up 7 bases and J gave up 11 bases, with 19 bases separating them. The CDR3 runs to 13 residues. The CDR3 bases are TGTGCCACCAGGAAGGGAGCCAGGGATGAGCAGTACTTC. Its protein is CATRKGARDEQYF.

This chain uses TRBV7-3 with TRBJ2-4, with D perhaps TRBD1 (6 bases). The J call may be in error: the DNA end matches TRBJ1-2 better. Germline CDR1 is SGHTA and CDR2 is FQGTGA. The CDR3 contains 16 residues. Here the CDR3 reads CASSLRWRSRGDGYTF. CDR3 nucleotides: TGTGCCAGCAGCTTAAGGTGGAGGTCCAGGGGCGATGGCTACACCTTC.

The sample holds many counts of this clonotype. The chain couples TRBV5-1 to TRBJ2-5, with 14 bases lining up with TRBD2. J lost 4 bases, V lost 0 bases, and 2 bases had no gene match. The CDR3 runs to 16 residues. CDR1 SGHRS and CDR2 YFSETQ come from the germline V gene. CDR3 in DNA: TGCGCCAGCAGCTTGGGGACTAGCGGGAGGCCAGAGACCCAGTACTTC. Encoded protein: CASSLGTSGRPETQYF.

This clonotype has a handful of counts. The V call is TRBV3-1, the J call TRBJ2-1; D remains unclear. The J call is doubtful: the DNA matches TRBJ2-5 better. In germline, CDR1 is LGHDT, CDR2 YNNKEL (reference sequence). This CDR3 has 13 residues. The CDR3 coding sequence is TGTGCCAGCAGCCAATCGATTCAAGAGACCCAGTACTTC. Translation gives CASSQSIQETQYF.

This clonotype was observed a few times. V is TRBV7-2 and J is TRBJ2-5; D might be TRBD2 (6 bases). The CDR3 is made up of 15 amino acids. Germline loops: CDR1 SGHTA, CDR2 FQGNSA. V gave up 4 bases and J gave up 1 base, with 13 bases separating them. The CDR3 DNA sequence: TGTGCCAGCAGCTCGACGCGGGGAGTCCAAGAGACCCAGTACTTC. This gives the protein CASSSTRGVQETQYF.

Sample share makes this clonotype medium-sized. The chain couples TRBV6-1 to TRBJ2-5, with D perhaps TRBD1 or TRBD2 (5 bases each). This CDR3 contains 14 residues. V dropped 8 bases and J dropped 5 bases, with 18 bases sitting between them. In germline, CDR1 is MNHNS, CDR2 SASEGT. The CDR3 coding sequence is TGTGCCAGCCATACCTCGGGGTCAGGGGAGACCCAGTACTTC. The encoded protein is CASHTSGSGETQYF.

This clonotype was observed once. The rearrangement uses TRBV6-1 and TRBJ2-5, with 9 bases that match TRBD1. The DNA end is more similar to TRBJ1-2, so the J call may be wrong. Germline V lookup: CDR1 MNHNS, CDR2 SASEGT. The CDR3 sequence is 16 residues long. CDR3 sequence (DNA): TGTGCCAGCAGAACCGGGACAGGGTGGTTGGACTATGGCTACACCTTC. Its protein product is CASRTGTGWLDYGYTF.

The chain has TRBV11-1 and TRBJ2-1; the D is unclear. This CDR3 has 13 residues. The V gene's germline CDR1 is SGHAT and CDR2 FQDESV (reference sequence). Trimming left V 3 bases short and J 7 bases short, with 10 bases between. The CDR3 region is CASSFFPWNEQFF. Written as DNA, the CDR3 is TGTGCCAGCAGCTTTTTCCCCTGGAATGAGCAGTTCTTC.

This clonotype has ten or more counts. This sequence may be a read error, since a much larger clone differs from it by one base. The rearrangement joins TRBV7-2 to TRBJ2-7, with TRBD2 matching over 14 bases. The CDR3 runs 15 residues. V was pared by 5 bases and J by 7 bases, with 7 bases of the junction left unmatched. In germline, CDR1 is SGHTA, CDR2 FQGNSA. The CDR3 sequence: CASSGTSGSYNEQYF. In DNA form, the CDR3 reads TGTGCCAGCAGCGGGACTAGCGGGAGCTACAATGAGCAGTACTTC.

This clonotype is categorized as medium-sized. V and J are TRBV6-4 and TRBJ1-1; D ambiguous. CDR3 length: 12 residues. Trimming shortened V by 0 bases and J by 10 bases, and 9 bases separated the two germline ends. Germline loops: CDR1 MRHNA, CDR2 SNTAGT. This CDR3 is CASSDSGQRAFF. The CDR3 DNA sequence: TGTGCCAGCAGTGACTCCGGGCAGAGAGCTTTCTTT.